This is a list of T cell receptor beta chains from one sample in a study of CD8+ T cells in alopecia areata. Libraries were prepared by immunoSEQ multiplex PCR; TCRdb keeps only in-frame clonotypes and omits some of them. The table lists more than 85,000 clones, roughly two thirds of them singletons. Here the sequenced sample was CD8+ T cells sorted from blood, taken at week 4, from a patient treated with tofacitinib. The receptor set was obtained from a human donor with alopecia areata. The CDR3 runs from the conserved cysteine through the conserved F or W. A D gene is named only where the DNA matches it firmly. Not all rows give a size; the values are once, few, many and, for expanded clones, a class.

CDR3aa,CDR3nt,d_gene,abundance,v_gene,j_gene
CASSLRSKEQFF,TGTGCCAGCAGCTTAAGGTCGAAAGAGCAGTTCTTC,.,.,TRBV7-9,TRBJ2-1
CASSSQSGTTNTGELFF,TGTGCCAGCAGCTCCCAGTCGGGGACGACGAACACCGGGGAGCTGTTTTTT,.,.,TRBV7-9,TRBJ2-2
CASSYGQGYDEQFF,TGTGCCAGCAGCTATGGACAGGGCTACGATGAGCAGTTCTTC,TRBD1,.,TRBV7-9,TRBJ2-1
CSVEQLAGTGGMDEQFF,TGCAGCGTTGAACAACTGGCCGGGACAGGGGGCATGGATGAGCAGTTCTTC,TRBD1,.,TRBV29-1,TRBJ2-1
CASSLRGGYGYTF,TGTGCCAGCAGTTTAAGAGGGGGTTATGGCTACACCTTC,.,.,TRBV28,TRBJ1-2
CASGLPGHHQETQYF,TGTGCTAGTGGACTCCCGGGACATCACCAAGAGACCCAGTACTTC,.,.,TRBV12-5,TRBJ2-5
CASSLYGRTEAFF,TGTGCCAGCAGTTTATATGGGAGGACTGAAGCTTTCTTT,.,.,TRBV27,TRBJ1-1
CASSPNSGRESNEQFF,TGTGCCAGCAGCCCGAATAGCGGGAGGGAAAGCAATGAGCAGTTCTTC,TRBD2,.,TRBV7-9,TRBJ2-1
CASSSHPQRYEQYF,TGTGCCAGCAGTTCCCACCCCCAGCGGTACGAGCAGTACTTC,.,.,TRBV27,TRBJ2-7
CASSHRRYF,TGTGCCAGCAGCCACCGGCGGTACTTC,.,.,TRBV7-8,TRBJ2-7
CASSTFDRTQETQYF,TGTGCCAGCAGTACCTTCGACAGAACTCAAGAGACCCAGTACTTC,.,.,TRBV6-5,TRBJ2-5
CASSEGTRIYAEQFF,TGTGCCAGCAGCGAAGGGACTAGGATCTACGCTGAGCAGTTCTTC,TRBD2,once,TRBV9,TRBJ2-1
CASSTGQGVNTQYF,TGTGCCAGCAGTACGGGACAGGGGGTGAATACGCAGTATTTT,TRBD1,.,TRBV27,TRBJ2-3
CAISEGDRATAFF,TGTGCCATCAGTGAAGGGGACAGGGCTACGGCTTTCTTT,TRBD1,.,TRBV10-3,TRBJ1-1
CASSVVSGVLNEQFF,TGTGCCAGCAGCGTAGTTAGCGGGGTTTTGAATGAGCAGTTCTTC,TRBD2,.,TRBV9,TRBJ2-1
CASSEGGANYGYTF,TGTGCCAGCAGCGAAGGGGGAGCTAACTATGGCTACACCTTC,.,.,TRBV9,TRBJ1-2
CASSPSQGAKNIQYF,TGCGCCAGCAGCCCTTCGCAGGGGGCCAAAAACATTCAGTACTTC,.,.,TRBV4-1,TRBJ2-4
CASMIGAEAFF,TGTGCCAGCATGATAGGGGCTGAAGCTTTCTTT,.,.,TRBV2,TRBJ1-1
CASSEFSGTGYTDTQYF,TGTGCCAGCAGTGAATTTAGTGGGACAGGGTACACAGATACGCAGTATTTT,TRBD1,.,TRBV2,TRBJ2-3
CASSELAPGELFF,TGTGCCAGCAGTGAATTAGCTCCCGGGGAGCTGTTTTTT,.,few,TRBV25-1,TRBJ2-2
CASSLGQGFYEQYF,TGTGCCAGCAGTTTGGGGCAGGGGTTCTACGAGCAGTACTTC,.,.,TRBV27,TRBJ2-7
CASSYGRGTYEQYF,TGTGCCAGCAGTTACGGCCGGGGTACCTACGAGCAGTACTTC,.,.,TRBV6-5,TRBJ2-7
CASSQDRGPLGVLNTIYF,TGCGCCAGCAGCCAAGATCGGGGGCCACTTGGGGTGTTAAACACCATATATTTT,.,few,TRBV4-3,TRBJ1-3
CASSWTGQETQYF,TGTGCCAGCAGTTGGACAGGTCAAGAGACCCAGTACTTC,TRBD1,.,TRBV5-4,TRBJ2-5
CASSGTGVSNQPQHF,TGTGCCAGCAGTGGGACAGGGGTTTCCAATCAGCCCCAGCATTTT,TRBD1,.,TRBV2,TRBJ1-5
CATSRDEDAYEQYF,TGTGCCACCAGCAGAGATGAAGATGCCTACGAGCAGTACTTC,.,few,TRBV15,TRBJ2-7
CATSRDRGEETQYF,TGTGCCACCAGCAGAGACAGGGGGGAGGAGACCCAGTACTTC,.,.,TRBV15,TRBJ2-5
CASSVAGANQPQHF,TGTGCCAGCAGCGTCGCGGGGGCTAATCAGCCCCAGCATTTT,.,.,TRBV9,TRBJ1-5
CASSLGGGYNEQFF,TGTGCCAGCAGCTTAGGTGGGGGGTACAATGAGCAGTTCTTC,.,.,TRBV7-3,TRBJ2-1
CASSPRGRAEETQYF,TGTGCCAGCAGTCCCCGTGGCCGGGCCGAAGAGACCCAGTACTTC,.,.,TRBV11-2,TRBJ2-5
CASTPSWGDSLTDTQYF,TGTGCCAGCACCCCTAGTTGGGGGGACTCCCTCACAGATACGCAGTATTTT,.,.,TRBV7-8,TRBJ2-3
CAWSDLGPSSGANVLTF,TGTGCCTGGAGTGACCTTGGACCGAGCTCTGGGGCCAACGTCCTGACTTTC,.,.,TRBV30,TRBJ2-6
CASSFEGGHYEQYF,TGTGCCAGCAGTTTTGAGGGAGGGCATTACGAGCAGTACTTC,TRBD2,.,TRBV27,TRBJ2-7
CASTRDENTGELFF,TGTGCCAGCACCCGGGACGAGAACACCGGGGAGCTGTTTTTT,.,.,TRBV4-2,TRBJ2-2
CASNKGGNYGYTF,TGCGCCAGCAATAAAGGGGGAAACTATGGCTACACCTTC,.,.,TRBV4-1,TRBJ1-2
CASSGRTYEQYF,TGTGCCAGTTCCGGGAGGACCTACGAGCAGTACTTC,TRBD2,.,TRBV27,TRBJ2-7
CASSYRVDSYEQYF,TGTGCCAGCAGTTACAGGGTAGACTCCTACGAGCAGTACTTC,.,.,TRBV6-5,TRBJ2-7
CASSHPTVGRAKNIQYF,TGCGCCAGCAGTCATCCGACCGTGGGGCGGGCCAAAAACATTCAGTACTTC,.,.,TRBV23-1,TRBJ2-4
CASSQGARGQFF,TGTGCCAGCAGCCAAGGTGCTAGGGGGCAGTTCTTC,.,.,TRBV14,TRBJ2-1
CASSYSIENTDTQYF,TGTGCCAGCAGTTACTCGATCGAGAACACAGATACGCAGTATTTT,.,.,TRBV6-5,TRBJ2-3
CASSLLADSNTQYF,TGTGCCAGCAGTTTACTCGCTGACAGTAATACGCAGTATTTT,.,.,TRBV27,TRBJ2-3
CATSSPDRGYTGELFF,TGTGCCACCAGCAGCCCGGACAGGGGATACACCGGGGAGCTGTTTTTT,TRBD1,.,TRBV15,TRBJ2-2
CSPFGDRGEGNTIYF,TGCAGCCCCTTTGGAGACAGGGGCGAGGGAAACACCATATATTTT,TRBD1,few,TRBV29-1,TRBJ1-3
CASNSGLYEQYF,TGTGCCAGCAACTCCGGTCTGTACGAGCAGTACTTC,.,.,TRBV7-2,TRBJ2-7
CSVEWDTEAFF,TGCAGCGTTGAATGGGACACTGAAGCTTTCTTT,.,few,TRBV29-1,TRBJ1-1
CSVDSSGETQYF,TGCAGCGTTGACTCTAGCGGTGAGACCCAGTACTTC,TRBD2,.,TRBV29-1,TRBJ2-5
CASSQDSGSSYNEQFF,TGTGCCAGCAGCCAAGATAGCGGGAGCTCCTACAATGAGCAGTTCTTC,TRBD2,few,TRBV14,TRBJ2-1
CASSQEAGEETQYF,TGCGCCAGCAGCCAAGAGGCCGGGGAAGAGACCCAGTACTTC,.,.,TRBV4-1,TRBJ2-5
CASSLAGGDMTSGANVLTF,TGCGCCAGCAGCTTGGCTGGCGGGGATATGACCTCTGGGGCCAACGTCCTGACTTTC,.,.,TRBV5-1,TRBJ2-6
CASSQSPTGSSSEQYF,TGCGCCAGCAGCCAATCTCCGACAGGGAGTAGTAGCGAGCAGTACTTC,TRBD1,.,TRBV4-1,TRBJ2-7
CALGRYSYEQYF,TGTGCCTTAGGGCGGTACTCCTACGAGCAGTACTTC,.,.,TRBV2,TRBJ2-7
CASSVARKGQETQYF,TGTGCCAGCAGCGTAGCTAGAAAGGGCCAAGAGACCCAGTACTTC,.,.,TRBV9,TRBJ2-5
CASSPRGRGGQETQYF,TGTGCCAGCAGCCCGAGGGGGCGGGGGGGCCAAGAGACCCAGTACTTC,TRBD2,.,TRBV27,TRBJ2-5
CASSFPGANTEAFF,TGTGCCAGCAGTTTCCCAGGGGCGAACACTGAAGCTTTCTTT,.,.,TRBV28,TRBJ1-1